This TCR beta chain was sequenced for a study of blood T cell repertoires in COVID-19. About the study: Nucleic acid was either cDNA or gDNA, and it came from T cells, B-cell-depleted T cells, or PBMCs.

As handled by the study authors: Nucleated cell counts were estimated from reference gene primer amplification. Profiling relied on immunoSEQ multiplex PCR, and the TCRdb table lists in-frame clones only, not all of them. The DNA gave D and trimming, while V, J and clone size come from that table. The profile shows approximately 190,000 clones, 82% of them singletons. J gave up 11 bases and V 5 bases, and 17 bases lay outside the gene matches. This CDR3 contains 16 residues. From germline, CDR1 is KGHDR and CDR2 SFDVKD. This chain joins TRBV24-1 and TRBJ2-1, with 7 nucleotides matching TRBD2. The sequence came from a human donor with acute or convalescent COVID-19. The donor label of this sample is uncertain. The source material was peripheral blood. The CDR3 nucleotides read TGTGCCACCAGTGGCGAGGGTTCGGGTAACGGGGGGAAGCAGTTCTTC. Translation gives CATSGEGSGNGGKQFF.